The source of this TCR beta chain is a study of cytomegalovirus exposure and HLA in healthy donors. The PCR contained 60 Vbeta and 13 Jbeta primers. TCRdb keeps only in-frame clones here, not all; method: immunoSEQ multiplex PCR. The table shows about 200,000 clones, with about 88% occurring only once. This sequence was found in a woman in her 30s in good health and CMV-seronegative. The source material was PBMCs.

DNA of the CDR3: TGTGCCAGCAGCTTGGTCCCCGGGACAGGGGGGCAGTACTTC. As protein: CASSLVPGTGGQYF. The J gene is TRBJ2-7, the V gene TRBV5-6; 11 bases map to TRBD1. V dropped 0 bases and J dropped 9; count of bases not matched to a gene: 5. The CDR3 spans 14 residues. Germline CDR1 SGHDT, CDR2 YYEEEE.